Listed below are T cell receptor beta chains from one sample, sequenced in a study of identifying expanded T cells in peripheral blood. This table comes from immunoSEQ multiplex PCR, and its TCRdb copy is limited to in-frame clones, with some not included. The table has some 75,000 clones, roughly nine tenths seen once. Material: blood. These receptors all come from a person aged 18-70 years in good health. The CDR3 runs from the conserved cysteine through the conserved F or W. The D gene is left open where the match is weak. Size is stated for part of the rows, as once, few or many counts, or as a class when the clone is expanded.

len | d_gene | j_gene | v_gene | abundance | CDR3nt | CDR3aa
17 | . | TRBJ1-6 | TRBV11-2 | . | TGTGCCAGCAGCAGGCAGGGGACGATCTCCTATAATTCACCCCTCCACTTT | CASSRQGTISYNSPLHF
15 | . | TRBJ2-1 | TRBV2 | . | TGTGCCAGCAGTGTACCGCAGGGCGAGAACAATGAGCAGTTCTTC | CASSVPQGENNEQFF
14 | TRBD1 | TRBJ1-1 | TRBV18 | . | TGTGCCAGCTCACCATTTGGACAGGACACTGAAGCTTTCTTT | CASSPFGQDTEAFF
16 | TRBD2 | TRBJ2-3 | TRBV5-1 | once | TGCGCCAGCAGCGCCGGGACTAGCGGACACACAGATACGCAGTATTTT | CASSAGTSGHTDTQYF
16 | . | TRBJ1-1 | TRBV5-6 | . | TGTGCCAGCAGCCCCTCACGGGAAAGAGGGGTCACTGAAGCTTTCTTT | CASSPSRERGVTEAFF
15 | . | TRBJ2-2 | TRBV25-1 | once | TGTGCCAGCAGACCACAGGGTACGAACACCGGGGAGCTGTTTTTT | CASRPQGTNTGELFF
14 | TRBD2 | TRBJ2-2 | TRBV30 | . | TGTGCCTGGAGTGTCGGGGAGGGGACCGGGGAGCTGTTTTTT | CAWSVGEGTGELFF
15 | TRBD1 | TRBJ2-7 | TRBV19 | . | TGTGCCAGTAGTATCCGGGACAGGGCTCTCTACGAGCAGTACTTC | CASSIRDRALYEQYF
13 | . | TRBJ1-5 | TRBV6-5 | . | TGTGCCAGCAGTACCGGGACACTTCAGCCCCAGCATTTT | CASSTGTLQPQHF
15 | TRBD2 | TRBJ2-7 | TRBV7-9 | . | TGTGCCAGCAGCTTTGGCTCTAGCGGGAGTTACGAGCAGTACTTC | CASSFGSSGSYEQYF
17 | . | TRBJ1-4 | TRBV7-9 | . | TGTGCCAGCAGCCGGATGGGGGGAGGGAAGGGATATGAAAAACTGTTTTTT | CASSRMGGGKGYEKLFF
14 | TRBD1 | TRBJ1-1 | TRBV19 | . | TGTGCCAGTAGTATGACAGGGATGAACACTGAAGCTTTCTTT | CASSMTGMNTEAFF
16 | TRBD1 | TRBJ1-4 | TRBV28 | . | TGTGCCAGCAGTCTGCGACAGGGTACAACTAATGAAAAACTGTTTTTT | CASSLRQGTTNEKLFF
16 | . | TRBJ1-1 | TRBV10-3 | few | TGTGCCATCAGTGAGTCTAACCCGCGCTTGAACACTGAAGCTTTCTTT | CAISESNPRLNTEAFF
15 | . | TRBJ2-3 | TRBV6-6 | . | TGTGCCAGCAGCGGCCCAGTGGGACAAATAGATACGCAGTATTTT | CASSGPVGQIDTQYF
15 | . | TRBJ2-1 | TRBV6-4 | . | TGTGCCAGCAGTCAAGGGGCCAGCTCCTACAATGAGCAGTTCTTC | CASSQGASSYNEQFF
21 | TRBD2 | TRBJ2-1 | TRBV28 | . | TGTGCCAGCAGTTTCTACCCTCCGGGACTAGCGGGGGAGGGCTCCTACAATGAGCAGTTCTTC | CASSFYPPGLAGEGSYNEQFF
13 | . | TRBJ1-6 | TRBV7-8 | . | TGTGCCAGCAGCACGGGACCGGATTCACCCCTCCACTTT | CASSTGPDSPLHF
16 | TRBD2 | TRBJ2-1 | TRBV5-1 | . | TGCGCCAGCAGCCCCCGGGGAGGGAGCTCCTACAATGAGCAGTTCTTC | CASSPRGGSSYNEQFF
18 | TRBD2 | TRBJ2-5 | TRBV30 | . | TGTGCCTGGAGTGTAAAGTCGGGCCTAGCGGGGCTCCAAGAGACCCAGTACTTC | CAWSVKSGLAGLQETQYF
11 | . | TRBJ1-1 | TRBV10-3 | . | TGTGCCATCCGGGAGGGAACTGAAGCTTTCTTT | CAIREGTEAFF
14 | . | TRBJ2-4 | TRBV5-4 | . | TGTGCCAGCAGCCCTGAAGTCACCTCCCCAATACAGTACTTC | CASSPEVTSPIQYF
15 | . | TRBJ1-3 | TRBV25-1 | . | TGTGCCAGCAGCAATTGGGACTACTCTGGAAACACCATATATTTT | CASSNWDYSGNTIYF
15 | TRBD2 | TRBJ2-3 | TRBV25-1 | . | TGTGCCAGCAGAATTAGCGGGGGGGGCGCAGATACGCAGTATTTT | CASRISGGGADTQYF
13 | . | TRBJ2-3 | TRBV9 | . | TGTGCCAGCAGCTCAGGCGGTGGGGATACGCAGTATTTT | CASSSGGGDTQYF
14 | TRBD1 | TRBJ1-6 | TRBV5-1 | once | TGCGCCAGCAGTCCCGGGACAGGAAGCGACTCCCTCCACTTT | CASSPGTGSDSLHF
14 | . | TRBJ2-4 | TRBV19 | . | TGTGCCAGTAGTAGCGGAATAGCCAAAAACATTCAGTACTTC | CASSSGIAKNIQYF
17 | TRBD2 | TRBJ2-1 | TRBV27 | . | TGTGCCAGCAGTTCCCACCTTGTAGCGGGAGATCTCAATGAGCAGTTCTTC | CASSSHLVAGDLNEQFF
15 | TRBD1 | TRBJ1-2 | TRBV9 | . | TGTGCCAGCAGCCCCACCGGGACAGCTAACTATGGCTACACCTTC | CASSPTGTANYGYTF
15 | . | TRBJ1-5 | TRBV11-2 | . | TGTGCCAGCAGCTTAGAATCGGGGGGGAAGGGGCCCCAGCATTTT | CASSLESGGKGPQHF
15 | TRBD1 | TRBJ1-2 | TRBV27 | . | TGTGCCAGCAGTTTAATTGCTGGGGGACAGACCGGCTACACCTTC | CASSLIAGGQTGYTF
16 | TRBD2 | TRBJ2-3 | TRBV11-2 | . | TGTGCCAGTGAGCGGGAGTGGTCCCAGGGCACAGATACGCAGTATTTT | CASEREWSQGTDTQYF
15 | . | TRBJ2-7 | TRBV6-5 | . | TGTGCCAGCAGTTTCCTTAGGCGTATCGGGTACGAGCAGTACTTC | CASSFLRRIGYEQYF
16 | . | TRBJ2-7 | TRBV7-8 | . | TGTGCCAGCAGCTTTGGTCGGGGGGCGGAAGGCTACGAGCAGTACTTC | CASSFGRGAEGYEQYF
14 | . | TRBJ2-7 | TRBV4-3 | . | TGCGCCAGCAGCCAAGAGTTTCAACAGGACGAGCAGTACTTC | CASSQEFQQDEQYF
14 | . | TRBJ1-5 | TRBV9 | . | TGTGCCAGCAGCCCCGGGGGAGGGGGTCAGCCCCAGCATTTT | CASSPGGGGQPQHF
14 | . | TRBJ1-6 | TRBV4-3 | . | TGCGCCAGCAGCCAGGACAGCCAGAATTCACCCCTCCACTTT | CASSQDSQNSPLHF